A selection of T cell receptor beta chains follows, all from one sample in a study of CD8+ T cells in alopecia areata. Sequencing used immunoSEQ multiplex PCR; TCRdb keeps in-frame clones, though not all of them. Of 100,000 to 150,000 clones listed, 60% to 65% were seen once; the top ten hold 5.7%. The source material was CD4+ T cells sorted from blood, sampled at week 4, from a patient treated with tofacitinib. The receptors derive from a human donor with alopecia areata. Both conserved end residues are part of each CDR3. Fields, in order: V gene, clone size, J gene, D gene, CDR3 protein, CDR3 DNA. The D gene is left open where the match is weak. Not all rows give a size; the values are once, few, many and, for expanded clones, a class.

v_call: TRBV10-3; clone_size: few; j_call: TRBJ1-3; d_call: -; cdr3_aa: CANARGESSGTGNTIYF; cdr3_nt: TGTGCCAACGCCAGGGGAGAAAGCTCGGGGACAGGAAACACCATATATTTT
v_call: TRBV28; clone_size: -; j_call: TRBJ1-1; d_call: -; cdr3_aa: CASTGGMSTEAFF; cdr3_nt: TGTGCCAGCACGGGGGGGATGAGCACTGAAGCTTTCTTT
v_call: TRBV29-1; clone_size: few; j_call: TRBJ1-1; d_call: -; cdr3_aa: CSVEDLGDTEAFF; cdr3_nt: TGCAGCGTTGAAGATCTGGGGGACACTGAAGCTTTCTTT
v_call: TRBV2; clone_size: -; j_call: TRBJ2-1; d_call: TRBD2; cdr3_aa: CASSRWNVAGEDEQFF; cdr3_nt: TGTGCCAGCAGTCGATGGAATGTAGCGGGAGAGGATGAGCAGTTCTTC
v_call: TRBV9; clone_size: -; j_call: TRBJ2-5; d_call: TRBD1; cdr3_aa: CASSADREGETQYF; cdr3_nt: TGTGCCAGCAGCGCCGACAGGGAAGGAGAGACCCAGTACTTC
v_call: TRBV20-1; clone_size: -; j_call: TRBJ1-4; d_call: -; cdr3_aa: CSAPQNEKLFF; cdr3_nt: TGCAGTGCCCCACAGAATGAAAAACTGTTTTTT
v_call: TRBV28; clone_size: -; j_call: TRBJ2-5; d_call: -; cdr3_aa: CASEQGPPLQETQYF; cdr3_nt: TGTGCCAGCGAGCAGGGTCCTCCACTTCAAGAGACCCAGTACTTC
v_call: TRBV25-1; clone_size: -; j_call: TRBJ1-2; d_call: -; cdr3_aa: CASSGAGQTEYGYTF; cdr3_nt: TGTGCCAGCAGTGGAGCAGGACAGACGGAATATGGCTACACCTTC
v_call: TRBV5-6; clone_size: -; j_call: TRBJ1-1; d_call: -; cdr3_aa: CASSLGQVSTEAFF; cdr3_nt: TGTGCCAGCAGCTTGGGGCAGGTATCCACTGAAGCTTTCTTT
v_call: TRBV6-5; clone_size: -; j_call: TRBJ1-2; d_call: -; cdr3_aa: CASSPDSGGYGYTF; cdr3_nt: TGTGCCAGCAGTCCCGATTCCGGGGGTTATGGCTACACCTTC
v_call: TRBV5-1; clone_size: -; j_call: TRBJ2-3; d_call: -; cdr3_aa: CASSPGEFDTQYF; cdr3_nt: TGCGCCAGCAGCCCGGGGGAGTTTGATACGCAGTATTTT
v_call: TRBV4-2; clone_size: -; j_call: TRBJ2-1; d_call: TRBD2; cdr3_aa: CASSQTSGGNYNEQFF; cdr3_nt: TGTGCCAGCAGCCAAACGAGCGGGGGCAACTACAATGAGCAGTTCTTC
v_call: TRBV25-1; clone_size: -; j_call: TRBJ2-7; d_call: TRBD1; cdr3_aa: CASSEAGGSYEQYF; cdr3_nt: TGTGCCAGCAGTGAAGCAGGGGGTTCCTACGAGCAGTACTTC
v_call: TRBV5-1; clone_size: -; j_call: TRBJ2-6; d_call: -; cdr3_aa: CASSSTTGSSGANVLTF; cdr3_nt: TGCGCCAGCAGCTCAACGACAGGAAGCTCTGGGGCCAACGTCCTGACTTTC
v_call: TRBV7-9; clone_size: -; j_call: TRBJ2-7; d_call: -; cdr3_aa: CASSFSLGEQYF; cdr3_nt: TGTGCCAGCAGCTTTAGCCTGGGCGAGCAGTACTTC
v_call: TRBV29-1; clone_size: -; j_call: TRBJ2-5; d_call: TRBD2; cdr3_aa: CSVGGSRETQYF; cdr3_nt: TGCAGCGTTGGCGGGAGTCGGGAGACCCAGTACTTC
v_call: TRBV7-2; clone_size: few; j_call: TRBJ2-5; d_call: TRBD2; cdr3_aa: CASRAGTSGVQETQYF; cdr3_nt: TGTGCCAGCAGGGCCGGGACTAGCGGGGTCCAAGAGACCCAGTACTTC
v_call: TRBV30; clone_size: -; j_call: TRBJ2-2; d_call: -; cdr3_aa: CAWSVQSTGELFF; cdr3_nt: TGTGCCTGGAGTGTACAGTCCACCGGGGAGCTGTTTTTT
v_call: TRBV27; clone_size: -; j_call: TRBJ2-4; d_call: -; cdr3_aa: CASRREDIQYF; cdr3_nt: TGTGCCAGCAGGCGCGAGGACATTCAGTACTTC
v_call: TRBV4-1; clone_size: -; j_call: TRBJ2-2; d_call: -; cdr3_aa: CASSQDPQRRVPFF; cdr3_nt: TGCGCCAGCAGCCAAGACCCTCAGCGGCGGGTTCCGTTTTTT
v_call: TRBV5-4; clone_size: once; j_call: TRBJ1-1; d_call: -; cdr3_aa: CASSSGRGNTEAFF; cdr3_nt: TGTGCCAGCAGTTCGGGGAGGGGGAACACTGAAGCTTTCTTT
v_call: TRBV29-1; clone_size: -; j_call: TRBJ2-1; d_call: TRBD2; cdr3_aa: CSVDKGAGGSDNEQFF; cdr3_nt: TGCAGCGTTGATAAAGGAGCGGGGGGGAGTGACAATGAGCAGTTCTTC